This T cell receptor (beta chain) comes out of a study of cytomegalovirus exposure and HLA in healthy donors. Whole-study results and caveats: The records held CMV serostatus as the only immune exposure information. Association of a missense DCLRE1C variant with TCR beta V- and J-gene trimming was reported in a later analysis.

The CDR3 extends over 17 amino acids. Between the trimmed V and J ends, which lost 1 base and 0 bases, there was a span of 13 bases. Germline CDR1 reads LGHNT; CDR2 reads FRNRAP. PCR primers comprised 60 Vbeta and 13 Jbeta primers. Original processing notes: Later work found about 80 million unique TCR beta chains, with 9.5 million to 14 million shared. Sequenced by immunoSEQ multiplex PCR; TCRdb stores in-frame clones only, minus some. V and J calls plus clone size are reproduced from that table; the DNA served to infer D and trimming. The sample lists roughly 180,000 clones, roughly a tenth occurring once. Comment on this clone: The antigen remains unidentified.

The rearrangement joins TRBV12-5 to TRBJ2-1; TRBD2 is a possible D gene (6 bases). This receptor was obtained from a woman aged 25 to 39 in good health and CMV-seropositive. The sample taken for sequencing was PBMCs. For the CDR3, the DNA is TGTGCTAGTGGTTTGGCGACACTTAGCGGCTCCTACAATGAGCAGTTCTTC. Protein sequence: CASGLATLSGSYNEQFF.